This record looks at one T cell receptor (beta chain) sequence and its context. The antigen is not known. This CDR3 has 16 residues. From germline, CDR1 is MDHEN and CDR2 SYDVKM. The V and J ends lost 1 base and 4 bases respectively, with 16 bases between them. This specimen belongs to a study of Graves' ophthalmopathy and Graves' hyperthyroidism. The study's findings and limits: With 70.59% sensitivity and approximately 72% specificity, the model predicted ophthalmopathy progression.

Other autoimmune diseases, uncontrolled infections, pregnancy or lactation ruled patients out of participation. For repertoire sequencing, the TCR beta CDR3 regions were amplified from RNA transcripts. HTBI primers primed a first-round RT-PCR, and a second-round multiplex PCR followed. TCRdb reanalysed the multiplex PCR reads using MiXCR and keeps one entry per CDR3 protein. The sample has approximately 460,000 distinct CDR3 sequences, 14% seen once. The sequenced material came from blood. This TCR was sampled from a woman aged 30 to 39 with Graves' ophthalmopathy. The chain links TRBV28 to TRBJ2-5; weak D call: TRBD2 (7 bases). CDR3 sequence: CASSLSGRGRRETQYF. Here the CDR3 DNA reads TGTGCCAGCAGTTTATCCGGGCGGGGGCGGAGAGAGACCCAGTACTTC.